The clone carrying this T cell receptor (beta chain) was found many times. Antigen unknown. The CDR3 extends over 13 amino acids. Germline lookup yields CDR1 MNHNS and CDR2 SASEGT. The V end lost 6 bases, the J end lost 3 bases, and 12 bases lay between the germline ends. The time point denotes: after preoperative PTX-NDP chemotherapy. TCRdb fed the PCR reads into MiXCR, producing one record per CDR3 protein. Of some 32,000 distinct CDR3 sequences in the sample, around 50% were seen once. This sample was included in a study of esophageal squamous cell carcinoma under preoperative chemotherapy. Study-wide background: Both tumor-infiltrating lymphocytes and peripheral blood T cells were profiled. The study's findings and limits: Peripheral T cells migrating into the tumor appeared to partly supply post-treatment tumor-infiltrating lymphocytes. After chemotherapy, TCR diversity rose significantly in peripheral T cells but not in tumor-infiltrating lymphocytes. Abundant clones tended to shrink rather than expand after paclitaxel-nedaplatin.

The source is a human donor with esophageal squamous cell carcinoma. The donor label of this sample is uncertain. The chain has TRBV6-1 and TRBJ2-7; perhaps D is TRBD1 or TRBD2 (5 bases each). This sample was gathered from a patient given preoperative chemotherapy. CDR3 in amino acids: CASSRGPDYEQYF. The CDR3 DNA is TGTGCCAGCAGCCGGGGACCGGACTACGAGCAGTACTTC.